This TCR beta chain was captured in a study of shared clonotypes between healthy human individuals. Overall study: Per donor, three plates held CD4 naive cells, three held CD4 memory, two held CD8 naive and one held CD8 memory.

The CDR3 spans 15 residues. The germline CDR1 and CDR2 sequences are SGHRS and YFSETQ. Between the trimmed V and J ends, which lost 0 bases and 0 bases, there was a span of 7 bases. In regard to this clone: Its antigen is still unknown. Other DNA sequences in this specimen translate into the identical CDR3.

Points from the study as a whole: Relative to clonotypes present in all four donors, those not shared had lower generation probabilities. Sample collection involved blood only; tissue repertoires are likely different.

Data came from immunoSEQ multiplex PCR; TCRdb stores just in-frame clones and leaves some out. The data show millions of clones, with 95% seen just once and 0.13% held by the top ten. This TCR was sampled from a man younger than 35 in good health. Sequenced input: naive CD4+ T cells sorted from blood. Subset denoted: CD45RA+ positively selected. This chain joins TRBV5-1 and TRBJ1-3, with a weak D call TRBD1 (6 bases). CDR3 DNA: TGCGCCAGCAGCTTGGGGACAGCCTCTGGAAACACCATATATTTT. Residues: CASSLGTASGNTIYF.